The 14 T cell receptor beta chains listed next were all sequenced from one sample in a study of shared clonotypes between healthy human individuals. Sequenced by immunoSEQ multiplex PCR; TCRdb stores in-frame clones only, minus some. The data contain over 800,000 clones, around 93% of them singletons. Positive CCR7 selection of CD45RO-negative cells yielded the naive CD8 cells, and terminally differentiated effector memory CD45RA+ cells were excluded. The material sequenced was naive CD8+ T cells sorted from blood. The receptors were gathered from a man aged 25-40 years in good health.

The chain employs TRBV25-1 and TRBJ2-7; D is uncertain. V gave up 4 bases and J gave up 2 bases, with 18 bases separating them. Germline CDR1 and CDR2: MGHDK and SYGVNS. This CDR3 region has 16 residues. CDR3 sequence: CASSGGYQAPPYEQYF. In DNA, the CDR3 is TGTGCCAGCAGTGGCGGTTACCAGGCCCCCCCCTACGAGCAGTACTTC.

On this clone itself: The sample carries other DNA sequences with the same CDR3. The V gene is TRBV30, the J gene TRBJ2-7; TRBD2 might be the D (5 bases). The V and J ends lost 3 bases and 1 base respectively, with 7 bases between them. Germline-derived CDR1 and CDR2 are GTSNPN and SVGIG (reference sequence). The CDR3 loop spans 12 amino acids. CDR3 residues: CAWSTGSYEQYF. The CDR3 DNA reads TGTGCCTGGAGCACGGGATCCTACGAGCAGTACTTC.

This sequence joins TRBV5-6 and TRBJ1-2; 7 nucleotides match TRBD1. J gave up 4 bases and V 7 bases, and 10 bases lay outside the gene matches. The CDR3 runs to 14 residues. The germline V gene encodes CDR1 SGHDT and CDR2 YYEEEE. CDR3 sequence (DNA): TGTGCCAGCGATCAGGGGGTCGGGGCCTATGGCTACACCTTC. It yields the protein CASDQGVGAYGYTF.

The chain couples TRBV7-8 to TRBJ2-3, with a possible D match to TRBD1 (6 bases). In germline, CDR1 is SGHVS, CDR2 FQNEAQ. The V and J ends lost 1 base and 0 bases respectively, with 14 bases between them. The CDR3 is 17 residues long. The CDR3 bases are TGTGCCAGCAGCTTAGAGTTAGGGGGAACTAGCACAGATACGCAGTATTTT. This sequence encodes CASSLELGGTSTDTQYF.

CDR3: CASSSIPVRFFEQYF. CDR3 nucleotide sequence: TGTGCCAGCAGCTCGATCCCTGTCCGGTTCTTCGAGCAGTACTTC. The chain uses TRBV5-4 and TRBJ2-7; D is uncertain. The CDR3 covers 15 residues. Germline CDR1 SGHNT, CDR2 YYREEE (reference sequence). Trimming cost V 3 bases and J 6 bases, with 19 bases left between them.

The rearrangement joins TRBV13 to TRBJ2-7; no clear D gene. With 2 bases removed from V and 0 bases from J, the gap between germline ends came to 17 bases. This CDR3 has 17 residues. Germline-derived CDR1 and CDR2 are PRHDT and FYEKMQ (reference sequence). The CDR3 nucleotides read TGTGCCAGCAGCTTACCCTACCGTGGGGTAAGCTCCTACGAGCAGTACTTC. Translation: CASSLPYRGVSSYEQYF.

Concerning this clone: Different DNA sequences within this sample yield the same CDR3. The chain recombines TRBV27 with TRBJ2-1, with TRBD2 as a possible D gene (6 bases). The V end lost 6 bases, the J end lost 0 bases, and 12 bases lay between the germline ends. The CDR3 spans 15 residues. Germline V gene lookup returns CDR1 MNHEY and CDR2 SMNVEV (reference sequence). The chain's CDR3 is CASSLSGSSYNEQFF. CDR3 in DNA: TGTGCCAGCAGCCTTAGCGGAAGCTCCTACAATGAGCAGTTCTTC.

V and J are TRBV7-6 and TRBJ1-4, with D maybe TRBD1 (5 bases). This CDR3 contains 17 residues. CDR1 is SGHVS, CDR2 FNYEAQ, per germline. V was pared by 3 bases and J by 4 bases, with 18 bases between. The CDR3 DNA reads TGTGCCAGCAGCTTTTTCGCCTCGGGGGAACATAATGAAAAACTGTTTTTT. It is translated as CASSFFASGEHNEKLFF.

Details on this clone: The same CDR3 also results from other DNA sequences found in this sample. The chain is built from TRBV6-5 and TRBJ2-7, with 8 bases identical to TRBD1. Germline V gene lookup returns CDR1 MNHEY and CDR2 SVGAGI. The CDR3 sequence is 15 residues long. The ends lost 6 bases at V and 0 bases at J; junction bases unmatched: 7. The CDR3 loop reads CASSYGQGLSYEQYF. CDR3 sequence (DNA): TGTGCCAGCAGCTACGGACAGGGCCTCTCCTACGAGCAGTACTTC.

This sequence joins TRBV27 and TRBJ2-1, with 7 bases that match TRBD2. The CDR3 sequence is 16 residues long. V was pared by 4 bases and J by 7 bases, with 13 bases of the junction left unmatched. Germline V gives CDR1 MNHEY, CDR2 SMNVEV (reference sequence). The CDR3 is CASSSEGGRWENEQFF. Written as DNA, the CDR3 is TGTGCCAGCAGTTCTGAGGGCGGGAGATGGGAAAATGAGCAGTTCTTC.

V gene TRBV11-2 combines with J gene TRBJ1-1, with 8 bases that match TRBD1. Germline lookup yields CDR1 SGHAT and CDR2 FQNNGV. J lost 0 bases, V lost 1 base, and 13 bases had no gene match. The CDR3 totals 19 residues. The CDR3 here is CASSLGRGQGMELNTEAFF. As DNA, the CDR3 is TGTGCCAGCAGCTTAGGGAGAGGACAGGGAATGGAATTGAACACTGAAGCTTTCTTT. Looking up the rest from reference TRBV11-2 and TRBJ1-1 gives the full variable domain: EAGVAQSPRYKIIEKRQSVAFWCNPISGHATLYWYQQILGQGPKLLIQFQNNGVVDDSQLPKDRFSAERLKGVDSTLKIQPAKLEDSAVYLCASSLGRGQGMELNTEAFFGQGTRLTVV.

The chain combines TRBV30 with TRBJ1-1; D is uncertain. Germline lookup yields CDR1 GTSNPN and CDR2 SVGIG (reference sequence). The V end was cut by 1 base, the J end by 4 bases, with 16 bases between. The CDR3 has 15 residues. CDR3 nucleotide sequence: TGTGCCTGGAGTGCCCTCACCATGGTGGTCACTGAAGCTTTCTTT. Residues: CAWSALTMVVTEAFF.

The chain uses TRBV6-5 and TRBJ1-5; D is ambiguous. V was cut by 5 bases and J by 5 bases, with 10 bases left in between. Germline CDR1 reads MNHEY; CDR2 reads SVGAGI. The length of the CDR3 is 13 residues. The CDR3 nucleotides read TGTGCCAGCAGTCATGGAGACCATCAGCCCCAGCATTTT. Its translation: CASSHGDHQPQHF.

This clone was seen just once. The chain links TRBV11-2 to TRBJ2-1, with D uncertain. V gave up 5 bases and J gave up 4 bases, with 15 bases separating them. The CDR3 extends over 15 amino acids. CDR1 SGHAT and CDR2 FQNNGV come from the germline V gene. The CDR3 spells CASSPEAAGYNEQFF. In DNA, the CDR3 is TGTGCCAGCAGCCCTGAGGCCGCCGGATACAATGAGCAGTTCTTC. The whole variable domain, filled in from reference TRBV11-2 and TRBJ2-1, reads EAGVAQSPRYKIIEKRQSVAFWCNPISGHATLYWYQQILGQGPKLLIQFQNNGVVDDSQLPKDRFSAERLKGVDSTLKIQPAKLEDSAVYLCASSPEAAGYNEQFFGPGTRLTVL.